The sequence of this TCR beta chain was determined in a study of blood T cell repertoires in COVID-19. Study-wide context: Acute and convalescent COVID-19 samples came from the United States, Italy and Spain. T cells, B-cell-depleted T cells, or PBMCs supplied cDNA or gDNA.

Cohorts were determined from participant-reported clinical history. This clone was found once. Assay: immunoSEQ multiplex PCR; the TCRdb copy retains only in-frame clones and omits some. This table has about 300,000 clones, about nine tenths appearing once. This CDR3 comprises 16 residues. Trimming cost V 0 bases and J 8 bases; bases outside gene matches: 7. Germline V lookup: CDR1 LGHDT, CDR2 YNNKEL (reference sequence). The sample comprised PBMCs or T cells enriched from blood (not recorded which). The chain employs TRBV3-1 (or the pseudogene TRBV3-2) and TRBJ2-1; 10 bases agree with TRBD2. This clonotype originated in a woman aged 18 to 35 who had recovered from COVID-19. The CDR3 protein is CASSQDSDLAGDEQFF. The CDR3 region has the DNA TGTGCCAGCAGCCAAGATTCCGATCTAGCGGGAGATGAGCAGTTCTTC.